Each of the 3 T cell receptor beta chains below was sequenced from the same sample in a study of blood T cell repertoires in COVID-19. Repertoires were generated with immunoSEQ multiplex PCR, while TCRdb's copy carries only in-frame clones and drops some. The sample has around 250,000 clones, around 87% seen once; the top ten hold under 2%. Material for sequencing was PBMCs or T cells enriched from blood (not recorded which). All receptors derive from a woman aged 45-65 years who had recovered from COVID-19.

The chain uses TRBV6-5 and TRBJ2-3; D is unclear. The germline V and J ends were trimmed by 7 bases and 7 bases, with 9 bases remaining between them. Germline V gives CDR1 MNHEY, CDR2 SVGAGI. This CDR3 has 11 residues. This CDR3 reads CASMARNTQYF. For the CDR3, the DNA is TGTGCCAGCATGGCCCGTAATACGCAGTATTTT.

This chain connects TRBV3-1 (or the pseudogene TRBV3-2) to TRBJ2-7; 9 positions match TRBD1. Losses at the gene ends were 5 bases for V and 0 bases for J; bases not matched to a gene: 5. The CDR3 spans 15 residues. The germline V gene encodes CDR1 LGHDT and CDR2 YNNKEL (reference sequence). The CDR3 reads CASSIGQGISYEQYF. CDR3 in DNA: TGTGCCAGCAGCATCGGACAGGGGATCTCCTACGAGCAGTACTTC.

This chain connects TRBV6-4 to TRBJ2-2; TRBD2 matches 7 bases. With V trimmed by 2 bases and J by 4 bases, 1 base remained unmatched. From germline, CDR1 is MRHNA and CDR2 SNTAGT. The CDR3 contains 14 residues. The chain's CDR3 is CASSDGGGTGELFF. The CDR3 DNA reads TGTGCCAGCAGTGACGGGGGGGGCACCGGGGAGCTGTTTTTT.